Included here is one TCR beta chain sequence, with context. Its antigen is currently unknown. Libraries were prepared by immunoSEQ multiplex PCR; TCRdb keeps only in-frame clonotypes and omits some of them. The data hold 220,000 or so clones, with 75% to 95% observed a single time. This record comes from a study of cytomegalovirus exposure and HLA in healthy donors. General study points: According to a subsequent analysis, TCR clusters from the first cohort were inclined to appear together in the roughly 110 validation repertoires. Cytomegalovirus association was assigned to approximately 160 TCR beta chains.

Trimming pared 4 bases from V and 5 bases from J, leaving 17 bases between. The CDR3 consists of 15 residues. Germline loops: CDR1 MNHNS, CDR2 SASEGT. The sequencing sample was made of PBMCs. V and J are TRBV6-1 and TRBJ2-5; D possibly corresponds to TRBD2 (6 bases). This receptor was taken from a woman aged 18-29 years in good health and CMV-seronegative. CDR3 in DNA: TGTGCCAGCAGTGCGGAGGGTGGAACTTGGGAGACCCAGTACTTC. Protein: CASSAEGGTWETQYF.